This T cell receptor beta chain was found in a study of patients and donors after allogeneic stem cell transplantation. TCRdb reanalysed the RT-PCR reads using MiXCR and keeps one entry per CDR3 protein. The table shows 900,000 to 1,000,000 distinct CDR3 sequences, with roughly 18% occurring only once. The germline V gene has CDR1 SGHTA and CDR2 FQGTGA. The V and J ends lost 5 bases and 6 bases, in that order; junction bases with no gene match: 11. This CDR3 spans 16 amino acids. This TCR came from a human donor who was either an allogeneic HSCT recipient or a stem cell or donor lymphocyte infusion donor (not recorded which). It is not recorded whose cells these are; they may come from a transplant donor. What was sequenced was blood, either unsorted or a sorted T cell fraction (not recorded which). The V gene is TRBV7-3, the J gene TRBJ2-3, with 10 bases lining up with TRBD2. In DNA, the CDR3 is TGTGCCAGCAGCCCTGAGACCGGGACTAGCGTCGATACGCAGTATTTT. Translating it yields CASSPETGTSVDTQYF.